This TCR beta chain was captured by sequencing in a study of OX40 agonist ivuxolimab in advanced cancers. Overall study: A diagnosis of hepatocellular carcinoma, melanoma, renal cell or head and neck cancer was present in dose-escalation patients. One patient with hepatocellular carcinoma and two with cutaneous melanoma, three in all, had partial responses.

For this clone: Its matching antigen is unknown.

The assay was immunoSEQ multiplex PCR, and TCRdb's table has in-frame clones only and misses some. This sample has approximately 58,000 clones, with 75% to 85% found just once. This CDR3 comprises 15 residues. The V gene end was trimmed by 3 bases and the J gene end by 2 bases; junction bases not matched to a gene: 3. Notes on the study in general: Certain nonresponding patients likewise had low normalized T-cell clonal expansion. Partial responders receiving 0.1-3.0 mg/kg showed among the lowest clonal expansion.

The sample was CD4+ or CD8+ T cells sorted from blood, taken in a trial of the OX40 agonist ivuxolimab. The rearrangement links TRBV5-3 to TRBJ2-1; 9 bases fit TRBD1. TRBV5-3 has ORF status, its function being uncertain. This TCR was sampled from an adult with an advanced solid tumor such as melanoma, head and neck, liver or kidney cancer. The CDR3 region has the DNA TGTGCCAGAAGCTACCGGGACAGGGCCTACAATGAGCAGTTCTTC. Protein product: CARSYRDRAYNEQFF.